The sequence of this T cell receptor (beta chain) was determined in a study of cytomegalovirus exposure and HLA in healthy donors. Regarding the study as a whole: An apparent linkage of common viral pathogens to several of the most significant clusters emerged in a later analysis. Generally TCR sequences proved uncommon, though certain public TCRs appeared in numerous donors.

Researchers ran the PCR with 60 Vbeta and 13 Jbeta primers. Measured with immunoSEQ multiplex PCR; TCRdb has only the in-frame clones, and not every one. The sample carries some 190,000 clones, over 65% recorded once. As concerns this clone: The antigen remains undetermined.

The V segment lost 6 bases and the J segment 3 bases; nucleotides outside the gene matches: 7. The CDR3 is made up of 15 amino acids. The germline gives CDR1 SNHLY, CDR2 FYNNEI. This cohort consisted of healthy bone marrow donors. The receptor comes from a man aged 18-30 years in good health and CMV-seronegative. The V and J genes are TRBV2 and TRBJ2-7; 11 bases align to TRBD2. The sequenced sample was PBMCs. The CDR3 bases are TGTGCCAGCAGAGATCGAGGGACTAGCGGCTACGAGCAGTACTTC. Amino acids: CASRDRGTSGYEQYF. The full variable domain, with the rest looked up from reference TRBV2 and TRBJ2-7, is EPEVTQTPSHQVTQMGQEVILRCVPISNHLYFYWYRQILGQKVEFLVSFYNNEISEKSEIFDDQFSVERPDGSNFTLKIRSTKLEDSAMYFCASRDRGTSGYEQYFGPGTRLTVT.